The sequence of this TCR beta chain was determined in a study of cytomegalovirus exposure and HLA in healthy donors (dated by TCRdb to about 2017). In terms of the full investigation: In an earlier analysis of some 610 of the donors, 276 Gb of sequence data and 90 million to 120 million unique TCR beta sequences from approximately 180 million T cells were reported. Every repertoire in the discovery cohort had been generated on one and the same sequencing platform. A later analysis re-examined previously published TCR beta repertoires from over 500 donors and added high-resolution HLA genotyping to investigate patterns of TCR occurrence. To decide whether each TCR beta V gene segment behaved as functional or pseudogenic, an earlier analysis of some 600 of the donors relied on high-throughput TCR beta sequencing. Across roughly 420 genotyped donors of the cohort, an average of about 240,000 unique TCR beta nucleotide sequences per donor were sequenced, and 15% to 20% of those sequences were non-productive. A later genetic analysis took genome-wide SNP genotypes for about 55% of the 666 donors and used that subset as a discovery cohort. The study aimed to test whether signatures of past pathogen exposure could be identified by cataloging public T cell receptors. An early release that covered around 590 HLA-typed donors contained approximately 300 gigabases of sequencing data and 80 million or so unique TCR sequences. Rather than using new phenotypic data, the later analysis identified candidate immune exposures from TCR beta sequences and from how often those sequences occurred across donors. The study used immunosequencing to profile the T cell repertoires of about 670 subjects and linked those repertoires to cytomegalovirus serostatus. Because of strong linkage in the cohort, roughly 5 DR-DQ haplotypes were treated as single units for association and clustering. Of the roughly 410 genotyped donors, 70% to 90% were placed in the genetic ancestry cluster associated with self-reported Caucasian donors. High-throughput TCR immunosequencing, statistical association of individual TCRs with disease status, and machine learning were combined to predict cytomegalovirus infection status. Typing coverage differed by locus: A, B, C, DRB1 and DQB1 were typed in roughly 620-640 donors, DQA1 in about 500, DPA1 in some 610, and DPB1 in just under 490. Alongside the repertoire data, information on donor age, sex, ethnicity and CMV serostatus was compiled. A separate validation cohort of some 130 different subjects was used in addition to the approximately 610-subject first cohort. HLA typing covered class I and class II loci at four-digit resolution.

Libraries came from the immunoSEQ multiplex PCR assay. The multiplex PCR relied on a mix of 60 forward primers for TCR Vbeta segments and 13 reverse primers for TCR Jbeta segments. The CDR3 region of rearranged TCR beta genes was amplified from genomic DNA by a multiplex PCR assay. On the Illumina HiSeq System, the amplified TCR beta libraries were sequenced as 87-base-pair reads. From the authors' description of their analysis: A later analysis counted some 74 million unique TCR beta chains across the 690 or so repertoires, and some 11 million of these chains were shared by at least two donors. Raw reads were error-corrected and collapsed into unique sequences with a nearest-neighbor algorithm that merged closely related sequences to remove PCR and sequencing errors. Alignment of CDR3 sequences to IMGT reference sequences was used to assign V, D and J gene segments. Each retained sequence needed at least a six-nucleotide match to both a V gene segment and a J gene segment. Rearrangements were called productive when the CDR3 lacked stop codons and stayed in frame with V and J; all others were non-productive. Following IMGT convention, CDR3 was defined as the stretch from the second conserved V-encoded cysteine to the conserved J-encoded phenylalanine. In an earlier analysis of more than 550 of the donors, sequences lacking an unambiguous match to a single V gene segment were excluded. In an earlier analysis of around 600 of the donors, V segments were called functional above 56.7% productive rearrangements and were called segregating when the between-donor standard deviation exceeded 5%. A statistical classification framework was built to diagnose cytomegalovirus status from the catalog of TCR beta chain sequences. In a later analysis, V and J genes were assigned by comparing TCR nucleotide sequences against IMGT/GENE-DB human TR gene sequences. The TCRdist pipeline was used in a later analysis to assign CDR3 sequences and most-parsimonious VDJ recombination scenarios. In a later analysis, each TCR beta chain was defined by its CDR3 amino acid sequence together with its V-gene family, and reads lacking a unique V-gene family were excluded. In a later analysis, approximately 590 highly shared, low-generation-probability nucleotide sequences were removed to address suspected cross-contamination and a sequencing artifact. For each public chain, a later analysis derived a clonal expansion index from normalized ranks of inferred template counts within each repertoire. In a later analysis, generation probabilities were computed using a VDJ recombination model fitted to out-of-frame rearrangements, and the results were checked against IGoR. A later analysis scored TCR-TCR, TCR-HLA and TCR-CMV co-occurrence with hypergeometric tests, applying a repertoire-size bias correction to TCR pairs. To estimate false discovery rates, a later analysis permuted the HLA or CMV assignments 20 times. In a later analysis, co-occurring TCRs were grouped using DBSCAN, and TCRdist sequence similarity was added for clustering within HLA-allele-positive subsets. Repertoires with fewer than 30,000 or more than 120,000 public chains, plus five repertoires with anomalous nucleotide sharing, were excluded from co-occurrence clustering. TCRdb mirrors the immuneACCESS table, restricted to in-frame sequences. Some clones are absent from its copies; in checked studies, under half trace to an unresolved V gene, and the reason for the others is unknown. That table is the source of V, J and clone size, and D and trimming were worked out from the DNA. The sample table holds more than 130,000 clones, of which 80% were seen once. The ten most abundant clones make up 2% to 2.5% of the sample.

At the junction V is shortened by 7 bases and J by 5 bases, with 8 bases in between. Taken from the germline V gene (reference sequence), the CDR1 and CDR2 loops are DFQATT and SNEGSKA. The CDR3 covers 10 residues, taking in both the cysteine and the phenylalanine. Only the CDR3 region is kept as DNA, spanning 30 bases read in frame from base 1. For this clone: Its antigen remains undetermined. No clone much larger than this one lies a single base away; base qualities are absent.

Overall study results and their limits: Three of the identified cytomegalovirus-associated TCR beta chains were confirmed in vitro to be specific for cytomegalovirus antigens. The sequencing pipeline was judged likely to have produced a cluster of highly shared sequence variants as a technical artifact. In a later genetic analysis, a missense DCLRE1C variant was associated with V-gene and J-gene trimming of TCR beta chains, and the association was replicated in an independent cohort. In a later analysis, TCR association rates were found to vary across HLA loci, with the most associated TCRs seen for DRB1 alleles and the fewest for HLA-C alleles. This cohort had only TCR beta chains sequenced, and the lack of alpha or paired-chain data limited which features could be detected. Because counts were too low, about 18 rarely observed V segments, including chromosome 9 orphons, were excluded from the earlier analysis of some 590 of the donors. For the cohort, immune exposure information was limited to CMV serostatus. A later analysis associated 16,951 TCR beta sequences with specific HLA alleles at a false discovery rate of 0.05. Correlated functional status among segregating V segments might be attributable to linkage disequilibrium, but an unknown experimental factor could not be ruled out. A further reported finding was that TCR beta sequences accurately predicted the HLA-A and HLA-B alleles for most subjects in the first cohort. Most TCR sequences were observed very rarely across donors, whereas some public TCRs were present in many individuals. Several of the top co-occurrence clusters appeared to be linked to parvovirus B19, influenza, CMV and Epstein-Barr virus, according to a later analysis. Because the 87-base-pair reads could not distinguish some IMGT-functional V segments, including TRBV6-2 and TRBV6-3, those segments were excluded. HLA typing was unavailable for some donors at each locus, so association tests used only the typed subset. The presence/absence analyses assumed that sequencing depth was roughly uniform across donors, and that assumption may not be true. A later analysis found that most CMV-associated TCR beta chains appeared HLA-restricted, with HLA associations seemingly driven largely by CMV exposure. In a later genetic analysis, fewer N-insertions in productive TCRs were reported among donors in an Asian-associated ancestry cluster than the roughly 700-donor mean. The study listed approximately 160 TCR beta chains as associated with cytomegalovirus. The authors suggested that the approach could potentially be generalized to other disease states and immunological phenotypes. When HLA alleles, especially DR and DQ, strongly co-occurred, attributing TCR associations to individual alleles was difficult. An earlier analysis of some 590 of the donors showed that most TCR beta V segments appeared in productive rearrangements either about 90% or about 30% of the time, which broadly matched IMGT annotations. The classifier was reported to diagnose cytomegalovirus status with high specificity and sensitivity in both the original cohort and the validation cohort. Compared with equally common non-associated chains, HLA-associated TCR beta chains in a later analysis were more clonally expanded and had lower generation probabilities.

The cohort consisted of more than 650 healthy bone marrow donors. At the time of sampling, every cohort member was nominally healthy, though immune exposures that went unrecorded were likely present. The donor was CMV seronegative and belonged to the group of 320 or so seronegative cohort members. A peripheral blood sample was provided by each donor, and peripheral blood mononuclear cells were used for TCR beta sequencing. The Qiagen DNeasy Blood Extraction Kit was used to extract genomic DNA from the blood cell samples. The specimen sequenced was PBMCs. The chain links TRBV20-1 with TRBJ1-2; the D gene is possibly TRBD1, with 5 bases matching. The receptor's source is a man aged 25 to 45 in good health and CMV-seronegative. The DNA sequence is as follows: TGCAGTGGGACAAAATATGGCTACACCTTC. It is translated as CSGTKYGYTF.